This T cell receptor (beta chain) was obtained from a study of shared clonotypes between healthy human individuals. The overall study: Ranging from 18 to 49 in age, donors were a couple of women and three men.

Germline lookup yields CDR1 GTSNPN and CDR2 SVGIG (reference sequence). Trimming took off 2 bases at V and 6 bases at J, with 6 bases between the two ends. CDR3 length equals 11 residues. Generated by immunoSEQ multiplex PCR, the TCRdb table keeps only in-frame clones and is missing some. The table lists some 530,000 clones, 60% to 80% of them singletons. This chain connects TRBV30 to TRBJ2-3; unclear D gene. The TCR originated in a woman in her thirties or forties in good health. Some clones in this sample may be carry-over from other donors' samples. The source material was PBMCs. The CDR3 protein is CAWSWLDTQYF. CDR3 DNA: TGTGCCTGGAGTTGGCTGGATACGCAGTATTTT.